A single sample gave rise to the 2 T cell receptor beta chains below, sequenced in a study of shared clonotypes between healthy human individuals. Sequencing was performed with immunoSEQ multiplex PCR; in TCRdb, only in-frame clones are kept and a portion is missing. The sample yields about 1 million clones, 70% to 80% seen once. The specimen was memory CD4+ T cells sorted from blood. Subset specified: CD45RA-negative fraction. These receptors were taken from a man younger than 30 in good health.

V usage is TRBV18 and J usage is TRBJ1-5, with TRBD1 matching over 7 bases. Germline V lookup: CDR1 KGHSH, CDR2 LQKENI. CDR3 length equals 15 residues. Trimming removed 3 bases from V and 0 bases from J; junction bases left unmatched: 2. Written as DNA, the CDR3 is TGTGCCAGCTCACCGACAGGGTTTAGCAATCAGCCCCAGCATTTT. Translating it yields CASSPTGFSNQPQHF.

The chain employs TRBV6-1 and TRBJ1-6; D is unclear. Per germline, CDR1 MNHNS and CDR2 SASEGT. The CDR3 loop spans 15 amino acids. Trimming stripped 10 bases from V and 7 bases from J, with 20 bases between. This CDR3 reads CATPMGASGNSPLHF. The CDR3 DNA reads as TGTGCCACCCCCATGGGCGCCTCTGGCAATTCACCCCTCCACTTT.